This paragraph covers one TCR beta chain sequence. Its antigen is not known. This table comes from immunoSEQ multiplex PCR, and its TCRdb copy is limited to in-frame clones, with some not included. The profile shows roughly 120,000 clones, approximately 90% of them singletons. The entry originates in a study of T cell responses to AZD1222 COVID-19 vaccine. Study results and caveats: Close to half of spike-specific TCRs reportedly recognize unmutated variant regions. Spike-specific TCR breadth and depth grew following two AZD1222 doses. White British people made up most donors, females outnumbered males, and clonal diversity was possibly underestimated. Only a handful of AZD1222 recipients, five to seven in all, had baseline seropositivity.

V was clipped by 5 bases and J by 4 bases, with 11 bases between them. Germline CDR1 is MDHEN and CDR2 is SYDVKM. The CDR3 loop spans 13 amino acids. The TCR originated in an adult in good health. The sample in question was peripheral blood, obtained on day 0 of AZD1222 vaccination. V usage is TRBV28 and J usage is TRBJ2-5; a weak D match, TRBD2 (6 bases). The CDR3 is CASSTGRGETQYF. CDR3 nucleotide sequence: TGTGCCAGCAGTACCGGGAGAGGAGAGACCCAGTACTTC.